A selection of T cell receptor beta chains follows, all from one sample in a study of molecular identifiers for immune sequencing clone quantification. One entry per CDR3 protein results from TCRdb running MiXCR on the PCR reads. The sample records about 500,000 distinct CDR3 sequences, about 26% being singletons. Sequencing was done on a sample of naive CD8+ T cells from blood, with Jurkat cell RNA spiked in. These receptors came from a human donor in good health. Some libraries in this study had Jurkat cell RNA spiked in. Both conserved end residues are part of each CDR3. The D gene is left open where the match is weak. Size is omitted from some rows. Given values are once, few, many or a class for expanded clones.

>few|TRBV6-5|TRBJ1-1|.
CASTPGRSTEAFF
TGTGCCAGCACCCCGGGACGGAGCACTGAAGCTTTCTTT
>many|TRBV28|TRBJ2-2|.
CASNARPHTGELFF
TGTGCCAGCAACGCTAGGCCCCACACCGGGGAGCTGTTTTTT
>many|TRBV7-9|TRBJ1-5|.
CASSFTGQPQHF
TGTGCCAGCAGCTTTACTGGTCAGCCCCAGCATTTT
>.|TRBV20-1|TRBJ1-1|.
CSARDSEQDLNTEAFF
TGCAGTGCTAGAGATTCTGAACAAGACTTGAACACTGAAGCTTTCTTT
>.|TRBV5-1|TRBJ2-7|TRBD1
CASSPYGQGAYEQYF
TGCGCCAGCAGCCCTTACGGACAGGGGGCATACGAGCAGTACTTC
>.|TRBV6-2/TRBV6-3|TRBJ2-4|.
CASTISRAKNIQYF
TGTGCCAGCACTATCTCGCGGGCCAAAAACATTCAGTACTTC
>.|TRBV4-3|TRBJ2-7|TRBD1
CASSQDRGNDEQYF
TGCGCCAGCAGCCAAGACAGGGGGAACGACGAGCAGTACTTC
>.|TRBV11-3|TRBJ2-5|.
CASSLGFQAGETQYF
TGTGCCAGCAGCTTAGGTTTTCAGGCGGGAGAGACCCAGTACTTC
>.|TRBV7-9|TRBJ2-7|TRBD2
CASSLTAGVLYEQYF
TGTGCCAGCAGCCTGACCGCGGGAGTCCTTTACGAGCAGTACTTC
>.|TRBV27|TRBJ1-1|.
CASRGTPGEAFF
TGTGCCAGCAGAGGGACCCCTGGTGAAGCTTTCTTT
>few|TRBV10-3|TRBJ2-3|.
CAISEGGQGLTDTQYF
TGTGCCATCAGTGAAGGGGGTCAGGGGCTCACAGATACGCAGTATTTT
>many|TRBV4-3|TRBJ1-5|.
CASSQDREGIQPQHF
TGCGCCAGCAGCCAAGACAGGGAGGGAATTCAGCCCCAGCATTTT
>.|TRBV4-3|TRBJ2-1|.
CASSQDDSRGTYEQFF
TGCGCCAGCAGCCAAGATGATTCGCGTGGAACTTATGAGCAGTTCTTC
>.|TRBV2|TRBJ2-7|.
CASTPQGTRPYEQYF
TGTGCCAGCACCCCCCAGGGGACAAGGCCCTACGAGCAGTACTTC
>few|TRBV20-1|TRBJ2-7|TRBD1
CSAQTGESSYEQYF
TGCAGTGCCCAGACAGGGGAAAGCTCCTACGAGCAGTACTTC
>many|TRBV30|TRBJ2-7|.
CAWSNMGITYEQYF
TGTGCCTGGAGCAACATGGGAATAACCTACGAGCAGTACTTC
>.|TRBV7-9|TRBJ2-7|TRBD2
CASSGTGLLYEQYF
TGTGCCAGCAGCGGGACGGGACTACTTTACGAGCAGTACTTC
>many|TRBV4-3|TRBJ2-1|.
CASSQDAPGARFF
TGCGCCAGCAGCCAAGATGCGCCGGGGGCCCGGTTCTTC
>.|TRBV27|TRBJ1-2|.
CASSLKGPTYGYTF
TGTGCCAGCAGTTTAAAGGGACCCACCTATGGCTACACCTTC
>many|TRBV7-9|TRBJ1-1|.
CASSPKAEAFF
TGTGCCAGCAGCCCCAAGGCTGAAGCTTTCTTT
>many|TRBV5-1|TRBJ2-3|.
CASSLQEGLADTQYF
TGCGCCAGCAGCTTGCAGGAGGGGCTAGCAGATACGCAGTATTTT
>once|TRBV6-2/TRBV6-3|TRBJ2-1|.
CASRTGTAYNEQFF
TGTGCCAGCAGAACCGGGACCGCCTACAATGAGCAGTTCTTC
>.|TRBV2|TRBJ1-2|TRBD1
CASSGGGTANYGYTF
TGTGCCAGCAGTGGGGGTGGGACAGCGAACTATGGCTACACCTTC
>.|TRBV20-1|TRBJ2-7|TRBD2
CSARSSGEASYEQYF
TGCAGTGCTAGAAGTAGCGGGGAAGCCTCCTACGAGCAGTACTTC
>.|TRBV30|TRBJ2-3|TRBD1
CAWSPHPGTGTSSTDTQYF
TGTGCCTGGAGTCCCCACCCCGGGACAGGGACTTCTAGCACAGATACGCAGTATTTT
>.|TRBV6-5|TRBJ1-1|.
CAGSAGPYEAFF
TGTGCCGGCAGCGCAGGGCCCTATGAAGCTTTCTTT
>few|TRBV6-5|TRBJ2-5|TRBD2
CASSSPGLAGEEETQYF
TGTGCCAGCAGTTCCCCTGGACTAGCGGGAGAGGAAGAGACCCAGTACTTC
>few|TRBV4-1|TRBJ1-2|.
CASSQETSNYGYTF
TGCGCCAGCAGCCAGGAGACAAGCAACTATGGCTACACCTTC
>.|TRBV5-1|TRBJ2-7|.
CASSPDSPQQYF
TGCGCCAGCAGCCCAGACAGTCCCCAGCAGTACTTC
>many|TRBV6-5|TRBJ1-1|.
CASSGGTEAFF
TGTGCCAGCAGTGGCGGGACTGAAGCTTTCTTT
>many|TRBV23-1|TRBJ2-6|.
CASSQSPSLGANVLTF
TGCGCCAGCAGTCAATCCCCAAGCCTGGGGGCCAACGTCCTGACTTTC
>few|TRBV9|TRBJ1-4|.
CASSVSGQGGEKLFF
TGTGCCAGCAGCGTATCCGGGCAGGGTGGCGAAAAACTGTTTTTT
>.|TRBV7-9|TRBJ2-7|TRBD2
CASSSGSGRPTYEQYF
TGTGCCAGCAGCTCAGGGAGCGGGAGGCCAACCTACGAGCAGTACTTC
>few|TRBV19|TRBJ2-7|.
CASSMAGPRVYEQYF
TGTGCCAGTAGTATGGCCGGGCCTCGGGTCTACGAGCAGTACTTC
>.|TRBV11-3|TRBJ2-1|.
CASSLVVSSYNEQFF
TGTGCCAGCAGCTTAGTGGTGAGCTCCTACAATGAGCAGTTCTTC
>few|TRBV6-6|TRBJ1-5|TRBD1
CASSTPGQGRLNQPQHF
TGTGCCAGCAGTACCCCGGGACAGGGGAGGTTAAATCAGCCCCAGCATTTT
>many|TRBV9|TRBJ2-7|.
CASSPRTRSPDEQYF
TGTGCCAGCAGCCCTCGGACTCGGTCTCCGGACGAGCAGTACTTC
>few|TRBV3-1|TRBJ2-2|TRBD1
CASSQGGTGFTGELFF
TGTGCCAGCAGCCAAGGCGGGACAGGGTTCACCGGGGAGCTGTTTTTT
>many|TRBV25-1|TRBJ2-7|TRBD1
CASRDRGEEQYF
TGTGCCAGCAGGGACAGGGGTGAAGAGCAGTACTTC